Here is one TCR beta chain with its context. The antigen this receptor binds is unknown. No qualities accompany the bases; no much larger clone lies one base away. The sample belongs to a study of cytomegalovirus exposure and HLA in healthy donors (dated by TCRdb to 2016 to 2017). Background on the whole study: According to a later analysis, one platform produced both the roughly 110 validation repertoires and the 666 repertoires of the first cohort. A separate validation cohort of about 110 different subjects was used in addition to the approximately 700-subject first cohort. The study was designed to test whether signatures of past pathogen exposure could be identified by cataloging public T cell receptors. The study combined high-throughput TCR immunosequencing, statistical association of individual TCRs with disease status, and machine learning to predict cytomegalovirus infection status. Broader findings and caveats from the paper: According to the authors, the approach could potentially be generalized to other disease states and immunological phenotypes. Subsequent analysis determined that TCRs grouped into clusters in the first cohort also showed a tendency toward co-occurrence across the roughly 130 validation repertoires, and 94% of cluster scores exceeded 0. All 120 or so repertoires were used to score co-occurrence in the validation cohort in a later analysis, because that analysis had no HLA typing for the cohort. Cytomegalovirus status was reported to be diagnosed by the classifier with high specificity and sensitivity in both the original and validation cohorts. In the study, 150 to 200 TCR beta chains were listed as associated with cytomegalovirus. A few of the identified cytomegalovirus-associated TCR beta chains were confirmed in vitro to be specific for cytomegalovirus antigens. Most TCR sequences were observed very rarely across donors, whereas some public TCRs were present in many individuals.

Separate from the roughly 630-subject first cohort, the validation cohort of 95 to 150 subjects was the group to which the donors belonged. Library method: the immunoSEQ multiplex PCR assay. Per the original workflow: To diagnose cytomegalovirus status from the catalog of TCR beta chain sequences, a statistical classification framework was built. TCRdb re-hosts the immuneACCESS table, in-frame sequences only. Its copies lack some clones; in the studies checked, an unresolved V gene accounts for under half of them, and the cause for the rest is not known. V, J and clone size are taken as reported in that table, and D and trimming were inferred from the DNA itself. This sample gives over 150,000 clones in total; just over 85% of them show up just once. The top ten constitute 2.1% of the sample. The germline V gene gives CDR1 as SGHRS and CDR2 as YFSETQ. V trim: 4 bases; J trim: 3 bases; unmatched bases: 5. The CDR3 contains 15 residues, cysteine and phenylalanine counted. Of the read, only the CDR3 DNA is kept; its 45 bases are in frame from base 1.

The material sequenced was PBMCs. The TCR comes from a human donor in good health. The rearrangement combines TRBV5-1 with TRBJ1-4; TRBD1 agrees with 8 junctional bases. The nucleotide sequence reads as follows: TGCGCCAGCAGCATGGGCAGGGGGCCTAATGAAAAACTGTTTTTT. Its translation reads: CASSMGRGPNEKLFF.